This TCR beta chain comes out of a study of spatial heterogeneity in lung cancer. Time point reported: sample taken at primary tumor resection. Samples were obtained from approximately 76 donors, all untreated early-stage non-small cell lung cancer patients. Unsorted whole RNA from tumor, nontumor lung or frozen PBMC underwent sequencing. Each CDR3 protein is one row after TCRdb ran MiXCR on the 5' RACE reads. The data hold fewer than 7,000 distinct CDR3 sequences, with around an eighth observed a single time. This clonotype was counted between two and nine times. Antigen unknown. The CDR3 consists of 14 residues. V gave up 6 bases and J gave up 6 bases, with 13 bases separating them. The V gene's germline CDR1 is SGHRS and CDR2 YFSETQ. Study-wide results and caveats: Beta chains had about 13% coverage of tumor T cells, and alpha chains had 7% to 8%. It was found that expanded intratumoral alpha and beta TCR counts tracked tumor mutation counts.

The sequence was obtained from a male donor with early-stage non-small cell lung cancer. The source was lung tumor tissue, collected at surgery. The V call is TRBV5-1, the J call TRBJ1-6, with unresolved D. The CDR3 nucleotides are TGCGCCAGCACCTACAGTTCGGTTAATTCACCCCTCCACTTT. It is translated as CASTYSSVNSPLHF.